This TCR beta chain was identified in a study of blood T cell repertoires in COVID-19. Assay used: immunoSEQ multiplex PCR; TCRdb lists only in-frame clones, some missing. The repertoire holds fewer than 300,000 clones, with 80% to 95% as singletons. The source material was PBMCs or T cells enriched from blood (not recorded which). This TCR was sampled from a woman aged 25-40 years who had recovered from COVID-19.

The CDR3 coding sequence is TGCAGCGTTGAAGATCCTGGACTAAGCCAGAGGAATGAGCAGTTCTTC. As protein: CSVEDPGLSQRNEQFF. The chain couples TRBV29-1 to TRBJ2-1; D may be TRBD2 (6 bases). CDR1 and CDR2 from the germline V gene are SQVTM and ANQGSEA. Trimming cost V 0 bases and J 7 bases, with 19 bases left between them. CDR3 length: 16 residues.